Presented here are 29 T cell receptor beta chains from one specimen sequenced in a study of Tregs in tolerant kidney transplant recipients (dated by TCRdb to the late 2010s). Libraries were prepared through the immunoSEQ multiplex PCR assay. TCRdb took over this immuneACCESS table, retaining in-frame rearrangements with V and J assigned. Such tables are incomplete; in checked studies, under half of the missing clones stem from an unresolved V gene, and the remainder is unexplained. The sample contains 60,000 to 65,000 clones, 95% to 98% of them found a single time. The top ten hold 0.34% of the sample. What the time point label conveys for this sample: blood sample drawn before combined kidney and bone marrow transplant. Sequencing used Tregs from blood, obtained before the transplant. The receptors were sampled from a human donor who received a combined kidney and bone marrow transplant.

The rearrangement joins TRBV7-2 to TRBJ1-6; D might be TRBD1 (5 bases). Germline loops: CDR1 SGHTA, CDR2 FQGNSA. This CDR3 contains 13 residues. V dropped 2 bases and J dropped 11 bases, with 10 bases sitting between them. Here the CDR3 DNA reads TGTGCCAGCAGCTTAAACCAGGACACACCCCTCCACTTT. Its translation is CASSLNQDTPLHF.

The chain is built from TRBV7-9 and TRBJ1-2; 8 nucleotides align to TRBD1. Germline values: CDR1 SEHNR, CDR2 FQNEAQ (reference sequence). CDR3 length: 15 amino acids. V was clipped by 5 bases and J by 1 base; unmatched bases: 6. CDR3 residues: CASSQDRGLNYGYTF. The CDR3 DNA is TGTGCCAGCAGCCAAGACAGGGGTCTTAACTATGGCTACACCTTC.

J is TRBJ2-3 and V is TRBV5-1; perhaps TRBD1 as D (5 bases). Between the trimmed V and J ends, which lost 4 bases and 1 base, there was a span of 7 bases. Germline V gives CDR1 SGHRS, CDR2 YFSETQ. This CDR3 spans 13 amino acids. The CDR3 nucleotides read TGCGCCAGCAGCCTCAGGGGCACAGATACGCAGTATTTT. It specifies CASSLRGTDTQYF.

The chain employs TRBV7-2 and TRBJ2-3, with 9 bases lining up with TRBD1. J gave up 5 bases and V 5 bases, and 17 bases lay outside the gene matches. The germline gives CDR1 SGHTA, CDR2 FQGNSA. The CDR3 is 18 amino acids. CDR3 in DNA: TGTGCCAGCAGCAGAAGGGGGGGGACAGGGTATGATAAAGATACGCAGTATTTT. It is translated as CASSRRGGTGYDKDTQYF.

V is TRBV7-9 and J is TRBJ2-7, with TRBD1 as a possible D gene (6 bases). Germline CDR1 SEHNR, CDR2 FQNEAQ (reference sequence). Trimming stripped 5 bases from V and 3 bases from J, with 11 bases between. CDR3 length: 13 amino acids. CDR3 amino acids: CASSLRDNYEQYF. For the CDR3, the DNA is TGTGCCAGCAGCCTACGGGACAACTACGAGCAGTACTTC.

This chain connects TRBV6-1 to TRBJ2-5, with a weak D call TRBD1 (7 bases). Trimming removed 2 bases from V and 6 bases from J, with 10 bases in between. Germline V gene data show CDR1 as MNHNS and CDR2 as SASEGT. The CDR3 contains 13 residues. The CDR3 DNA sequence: TGTGCCAGCAGTGAACAGGGGGGAAAGACCCAGTACTTC. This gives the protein CASSEQGGKTQYF.

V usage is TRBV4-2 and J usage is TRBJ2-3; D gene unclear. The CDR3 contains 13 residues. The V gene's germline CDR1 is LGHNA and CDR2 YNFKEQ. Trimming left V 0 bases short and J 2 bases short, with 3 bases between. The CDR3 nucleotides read TGTGCCAGCAGCCAAGATATCACAGATACGCAGTATTTT. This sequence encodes CASSQDITDTQYF.

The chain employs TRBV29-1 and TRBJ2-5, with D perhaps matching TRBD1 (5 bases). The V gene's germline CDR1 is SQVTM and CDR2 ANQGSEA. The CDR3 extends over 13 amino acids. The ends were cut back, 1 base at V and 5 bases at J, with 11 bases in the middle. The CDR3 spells CSVEGQGWETQYF. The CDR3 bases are TGCAGCGTTGAAGGCCAGGGTTGGGAGACCCAGTACTTC. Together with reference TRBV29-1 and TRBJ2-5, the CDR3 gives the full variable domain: SAVISQKPSRDICQRGTSLTIQCQVDSQVTMMFWYRQQPGQSLTLIATANQGSEATYESGFVIDKFPISRPNLTFSTLTVSNMSPEDSSIYLCSVEGQGWETQYFGPGTRLLVL.

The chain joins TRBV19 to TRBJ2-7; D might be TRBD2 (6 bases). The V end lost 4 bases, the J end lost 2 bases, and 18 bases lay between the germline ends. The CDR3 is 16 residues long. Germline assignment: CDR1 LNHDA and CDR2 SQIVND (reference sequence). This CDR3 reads CASSTSYPGTAYEQYF. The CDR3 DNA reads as TGTGCCAGTAGTACTAGTTATCCCGGGACTGCCTACGAGCAGTACTTC.

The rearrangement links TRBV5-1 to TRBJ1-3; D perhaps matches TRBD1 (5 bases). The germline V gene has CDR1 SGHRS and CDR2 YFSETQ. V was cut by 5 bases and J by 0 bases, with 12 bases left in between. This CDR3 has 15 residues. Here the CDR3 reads CASRPTGDSGNTIYF. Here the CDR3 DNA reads TGCGCCAGCAGACCTACAGGAGACTCTGGAAACACCATATATTTT.

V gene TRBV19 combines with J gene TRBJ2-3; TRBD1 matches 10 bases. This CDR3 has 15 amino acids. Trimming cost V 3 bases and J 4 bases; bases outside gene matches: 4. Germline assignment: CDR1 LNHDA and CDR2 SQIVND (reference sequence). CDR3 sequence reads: CASSIGTGEADTQYF. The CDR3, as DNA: TGTGCCAGTAGTATTGGGACAGGGGAAGCAGATACGCAGTATTTT.

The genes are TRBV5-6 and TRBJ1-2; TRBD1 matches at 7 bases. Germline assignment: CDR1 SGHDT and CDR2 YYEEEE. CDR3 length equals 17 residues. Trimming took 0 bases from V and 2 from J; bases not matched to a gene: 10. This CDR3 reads CASSLVGGQMINYGYTF. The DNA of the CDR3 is TGTGCCAGCAGCTTGGTGGGGGGACAGATGATAAACTATGGCTACACCTTC.

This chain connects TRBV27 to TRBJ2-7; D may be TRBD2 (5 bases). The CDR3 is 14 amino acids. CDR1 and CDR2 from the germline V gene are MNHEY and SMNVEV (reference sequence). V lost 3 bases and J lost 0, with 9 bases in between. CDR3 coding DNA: TGTGCCAGCAGTTTGAGGGCCCCCTCCTACGAGCAGTACTTC. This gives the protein CASSLRAPSYEQYF.

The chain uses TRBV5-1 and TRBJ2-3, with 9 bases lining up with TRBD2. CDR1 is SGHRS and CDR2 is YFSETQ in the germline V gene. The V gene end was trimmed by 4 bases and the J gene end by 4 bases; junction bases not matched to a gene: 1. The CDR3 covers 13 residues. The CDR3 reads CASSLAGSDTQYF. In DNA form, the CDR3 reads TGCGCCAGCAGCCTAGCGGGATCAGATACGCAGTATTTT.

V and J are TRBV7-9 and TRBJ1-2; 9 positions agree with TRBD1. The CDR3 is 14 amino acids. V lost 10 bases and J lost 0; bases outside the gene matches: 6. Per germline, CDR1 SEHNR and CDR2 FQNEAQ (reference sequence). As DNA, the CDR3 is TGTGCCATCGGGGGACAGGGAGCTAACTATGGCTACACCTTC. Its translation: CAIGGQGANYGYTF.

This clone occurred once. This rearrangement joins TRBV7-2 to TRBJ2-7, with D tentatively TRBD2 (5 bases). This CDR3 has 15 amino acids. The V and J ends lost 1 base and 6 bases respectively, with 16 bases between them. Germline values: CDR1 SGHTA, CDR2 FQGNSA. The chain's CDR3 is CASSLEYGRRVEQYF. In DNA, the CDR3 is TGTGCCAGCAGCTTAGAATACGGGCGGCGGGTCGAGCAGTACTTC.

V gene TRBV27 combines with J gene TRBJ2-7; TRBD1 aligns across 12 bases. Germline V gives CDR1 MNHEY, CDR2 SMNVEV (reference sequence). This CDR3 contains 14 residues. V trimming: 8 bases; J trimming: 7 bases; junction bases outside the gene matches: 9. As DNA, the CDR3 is TGTGCCAGCGGCGCCGGGACAGGGGGCGAGGAGCAGTACTTC. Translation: CASGAGTGGEEQYF.

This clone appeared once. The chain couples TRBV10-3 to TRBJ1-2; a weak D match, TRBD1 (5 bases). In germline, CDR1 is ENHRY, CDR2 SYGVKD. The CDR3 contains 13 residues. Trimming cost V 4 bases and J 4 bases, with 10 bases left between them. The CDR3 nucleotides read TGTGCCATCAGTGTCGACAGCTTCTATGGCTACACCTTC. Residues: CAISVDSFYGYTF.

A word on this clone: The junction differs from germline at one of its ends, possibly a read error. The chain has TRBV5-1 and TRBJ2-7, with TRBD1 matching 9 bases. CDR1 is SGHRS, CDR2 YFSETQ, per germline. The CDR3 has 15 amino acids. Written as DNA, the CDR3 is TGCGCCAGCAGCTTGGTGGGACAGGGCTCCGACGAGCAGTACTTC. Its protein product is CASSLVGQGSDEQYF. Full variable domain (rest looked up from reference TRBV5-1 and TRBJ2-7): KAGVTQTPRYLIKTRGQQVTLSCSPISGHRSVSWYQQTPGQGLQFLFEYFSETQRNKGNFPGRFSGRQFSNSRSEMNVSTLELGDSALYLCASSLVGQGSDEQYFGPGTRLTVT.

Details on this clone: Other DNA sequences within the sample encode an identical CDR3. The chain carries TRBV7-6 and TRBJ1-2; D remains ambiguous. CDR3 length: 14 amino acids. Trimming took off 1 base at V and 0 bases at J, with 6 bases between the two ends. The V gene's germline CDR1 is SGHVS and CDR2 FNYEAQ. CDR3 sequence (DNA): TGTGCCAGCAGCTTAGGGACTCCTAACTATGGCTACACCTTC. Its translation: CASSLGTPNYGYTF.

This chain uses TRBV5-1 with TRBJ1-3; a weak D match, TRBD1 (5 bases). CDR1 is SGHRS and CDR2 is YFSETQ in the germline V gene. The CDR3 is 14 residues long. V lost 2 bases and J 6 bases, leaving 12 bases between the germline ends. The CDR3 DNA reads TGCGCCAGCAGCTTCGGACAATCCCTAAACACCATATATTTT. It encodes CASSFGQSLNTIYF.

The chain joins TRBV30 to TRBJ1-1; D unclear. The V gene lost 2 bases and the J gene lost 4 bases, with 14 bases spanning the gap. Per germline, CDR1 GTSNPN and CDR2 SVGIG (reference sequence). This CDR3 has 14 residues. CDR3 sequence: CAWSPGPIATEAFF. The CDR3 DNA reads TGTGCCTGGAGTCCCGGCCCCATAGCCACTGAAGCTTTCTTT.

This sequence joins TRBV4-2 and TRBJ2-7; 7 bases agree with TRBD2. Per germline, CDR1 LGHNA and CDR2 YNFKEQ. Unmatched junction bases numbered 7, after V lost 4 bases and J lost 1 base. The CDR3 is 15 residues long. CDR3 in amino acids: CASSPTSASSYEQYF. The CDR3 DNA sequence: TGTGCCAGCAGCCCTACTAGCGCTTCTTCCTACGAGCAGTACTTC.

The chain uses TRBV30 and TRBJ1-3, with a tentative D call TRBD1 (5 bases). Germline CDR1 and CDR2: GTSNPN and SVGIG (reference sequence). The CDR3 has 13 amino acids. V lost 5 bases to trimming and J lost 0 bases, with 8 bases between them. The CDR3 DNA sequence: TGTGCCTGGGGCAGGGTCTCTGGAAACACCATATATTTT. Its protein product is CAWGRVSGNTIYF.

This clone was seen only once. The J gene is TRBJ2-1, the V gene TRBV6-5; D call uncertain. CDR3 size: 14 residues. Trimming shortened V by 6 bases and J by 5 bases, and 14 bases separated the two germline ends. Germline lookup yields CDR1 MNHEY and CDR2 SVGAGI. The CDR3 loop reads CASRARYLNNEQFF. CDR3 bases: TGTGCCAGCAGGGCCAGGTATCTCAACAATGAGCAGTTCTTC.

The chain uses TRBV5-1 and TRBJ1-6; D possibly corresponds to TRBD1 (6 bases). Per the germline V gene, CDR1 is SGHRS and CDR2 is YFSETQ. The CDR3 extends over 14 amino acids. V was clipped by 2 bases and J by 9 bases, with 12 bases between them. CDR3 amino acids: CASSLQGSGSPLHF. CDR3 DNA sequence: TGCGCCAGCAGCTTACAGGGTTCGGGTTCACCCCTCCACTTT. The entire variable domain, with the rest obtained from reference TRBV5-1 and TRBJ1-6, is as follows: KAGVTQTPRYLIKTRGQQVTLSCSPISGHRSVSWYQQTPGQGLQFLFEYFSETQRNKGNFPGRFSGRQFSNSRSEMNVSTLELGDSALYLCASSLQGSGSPLHFGNGTRLTVT.

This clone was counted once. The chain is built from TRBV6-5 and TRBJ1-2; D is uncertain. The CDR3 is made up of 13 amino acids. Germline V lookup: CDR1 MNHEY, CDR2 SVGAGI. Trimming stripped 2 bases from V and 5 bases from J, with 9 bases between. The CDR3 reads CASSYRVGYGYTF. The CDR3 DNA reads TGTGCCAGCAGTTACCGGGTTGGGTATGGCTACACCTTC.

The CDR3 DNA is TGTGCCAGCAGCGCCGGGACTAGGTACGACGAGCAGTACTTC. It yields the protein CASSAGTRYDEQYF. J is TRBJ2-7 and V is TRBV9; TRBD2 matches at 8 bases. The CDR3 is 14 residues long. CDR1 SGDLS and CDR2 YYNGEE come from the germline V gene. V shed 3 bases and J 5 bases; nucleotides not matched to a gene: 7.

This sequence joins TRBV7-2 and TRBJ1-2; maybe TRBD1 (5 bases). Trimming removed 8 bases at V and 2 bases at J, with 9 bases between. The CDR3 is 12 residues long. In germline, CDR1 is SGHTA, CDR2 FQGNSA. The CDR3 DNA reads TGTGCCAGCCGCGACAGCAACTATGGCTACACCTTC. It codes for CASRDSNYGYTF.